This T cell receptor beta chain was sequenced in a study of shared clonotypes between healthy human individuals. Study-wide findings and caveats: In contrast to clonotypes shared by all four donors, non-shared clonotypes had lower generation probabilities.

This clone came up many times. Its specificity is not known. The sample has other DNA sequences that encode this CDR3 too. The table came from immunoSEQ multiplex PCR; TCRdb's copy has only in-frame clones and leaves some out. The table shows about 680,000 clones, with more than 70% occurring only once. Sequencing was performed on memory CD4+ T cells sorted from blood. Subset noted: CD45RA-negative fraction. The sequence was collected from a woman aged 25 to 39 in good health.

CDR3 coding DNA: TGCGCCAGCAATGGAGTAGGGGACACCGGGGAGCTGTTTTTT. Translating it yields CASNGVGDTGELFF. V and J are TRBV5-1 and TRBJ2-2, with a tentative D call TRBD1 (5 bases). Deletions cut 6 bases from V and 3 bases from J, with 12 bases between. The length of the CDR3 is 14 residues. Germline V CDR1 and CDR2: SGHRS, YFSETQ.